The 10 T cell receptor beta chains reported below all come from one sample, sequenced in a study of T cell responses to AZD1222 COVID-19 vaccine. Data came from immunoSEQ multiplex PCR; TCRdb stores just in-frame clones and leaves some out. The data contain about 84,000 clones, 80% to 90% of them singletons. The material was peripheral blood, obtained 28 days after the second AZD1222 dose. All receptors come from an adult who received the AZD1222 COVID-19 vaccine.

In its sample, this clone was seen a few times. The chain has TRBV10-2 and TRBJ1-1; possibly TRBD1 for D (6 bases). V lost 4 bases and J lost 1, with 7 bases in between. Germline CDR1 and CDR2: WSHSY and SAAADI. CDR3 length: 13 residues. CDR3 sequence: CASSARGNTEAFF. In DNA, the CDR3 is TGCGCCAGCAGTGCCAGGGGGAACACTGAAGCTTTCTTT.

J is TRBJ1-6 and V is TRBV5-5; unclear D gene. Germline assignment: CDR1 SGHKS and CDR2 YYEKEE (reference sequence). V lost 3 bases, J lost 4 bases, and 17 bases lay in between. There are 17 residues in the CDR3. The CDR3 reads CASSSDTGGVYNSPLHF. Written as DNA, the CDR3 is TGTGCCAGCAGCTCTGACACTGGCGGTGTGTATAATTCACCCCTCCACTTT.

The chain uses TRBV6-1 and TRBJ1-1; TRBD1 agrees at 11 bases. The length of the CDR3 is 19 residues. The trim removed 4 bases at V and 0 bases at J, leaving 13 bases unmatched. The germline V gene has CDR1 MNHNS and CDR2 SASEGT. The CDR3 DNA reads TGTGCCAGCAGTGCCGGGACAGGGGGTTTTGGTTTGATGAACACTGAAGCTTTCTTT. Translation gives CASSAGTGGFGLMNTEAFF.

CDR3 sequence reads: CASSQEGQNNSPLHF. CDR3 nucleotides: TGTGCCAGCAGCCAAGAAGGACAGAATAATTCACCCCTCCACTTT. This chain joins TRBV3-1 (or the pseudogene TRBV3-2) and TRBJ1-6; D possibly corresponds to TRBD1 (6 bases). The CDR3 length is 15 residues. The germline V gene encodes CDR1 LGHDT and CDR2 YNNKEL (reference sequence). Deletions cut 0 bases from V and 5 bases from J, with 8 bases between.

The chain joins TRBV5-5 to TRBJ1-1, with D unclear. The CDR3 covers 13 residues. The germline CDR1 and CDR2 sequences are SGHKS and YYEKEE (reference sequence). The V end was cut by 0 bases, the J end by 0 bases, with 3 bases between. CDR3 sequence reads: CASSLEVNTEAFF. As DNA, the CDR3 is TGTGCCAGCAGCTTGGAAGTGAACACTGAAGCTTTCTTT.

The chain couples TRBV10-1 to TRBJ2-7; D ambiguous. CDR3 length: 14 residues. In germline, CDR1 is WNHNN, CDR2 SYGVQD (reference sequence). The V end lost 0 bases, the J end lost 7 bases, and 13 bases lay between the germline ends. This CDR3 reads CASSESSALREQYF. In DNA form, the CDR3 reads TGCGCCAGCAGTGAGTCGTCCGCCTTGAGGGAGCAGTACTTC.

The genes are TRBV21-1 and TRBJ2-2; the table assigns TRBD1, which was not confirmed against the DNA. TRBV21-1 is given as a pseudogene. This CDR3 region has 16 residues. CDR3 in DNA: TGTGCCAGCAGCAAAGAACACAGGACGAACACCGGGGAGCTGTTTTTT. It is translated as CASSKEHRTNTGELFF.

The genes are TRBV20-1 and TRBJ2-1; D ambiguous. CDR1 is DFQATT and CDR2 is SNEGSKA in the germline V gene (reference sequence). Trimming stripped 6 bases from V and 13 bases from J, with 16 bases between. The CDR3 totals 11 residues. CDR3 nucleotide sequence: TGCAGTGCGAGTGGTGGCTCGGGCCAGTTCTTC. Translation gives CSASGGSGQFF.

This clone showed up just once. The CDR3 DNA reads as TGCGCCAGCAGCCCCCAGCCGGGGCCCCCGACCTACGAGCAGTACTTC. Protein product: CASSPQPGPPTYEQYF. The chain carries TRBV5-1 and TRBJ2-7; the D gene could be TRBD1 or TRBD2 (5 bases each). Per germline, CDR1 SGHRS and CDR2 YFSETQ. The CDR3 length is 16 residues. Trimming took off 4 bases at V and 2 bases at J, with 19 bases between the two ends.

This chain links TRBV18 with TRBJ2-6; no definite D call. The CDR3 is made up of 14 amino acids. Germline V lookup: CDR1 KGHSH, CDR2 LQKENI. The ends were cut back, 3 bases at V and 2 bases at J, with 5 bases in the middle. CDR3 coding DNA: TGTGCCAGCTCACCCGTACCTGGGGCCAACGTCCTGACTTTC. Protein sequence: CASSPVPGANVLTF.